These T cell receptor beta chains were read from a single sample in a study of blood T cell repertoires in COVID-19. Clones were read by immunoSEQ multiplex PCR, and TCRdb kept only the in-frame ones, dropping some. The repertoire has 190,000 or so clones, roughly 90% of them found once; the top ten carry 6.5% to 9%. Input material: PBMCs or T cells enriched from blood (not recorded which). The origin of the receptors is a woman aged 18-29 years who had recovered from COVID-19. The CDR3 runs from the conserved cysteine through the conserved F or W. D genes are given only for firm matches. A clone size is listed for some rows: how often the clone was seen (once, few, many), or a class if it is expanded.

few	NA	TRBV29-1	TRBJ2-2	TGCAGCGCTGACAGGAACACCGGGGAGCTGTTTTTT	CSADRNTGELFF
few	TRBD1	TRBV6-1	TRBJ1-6	TGTGCCAGCAGTGAAGAGGGGACAGGGGTTAATTCACCCCTCCACTTT	CASSEEGTGVNSPLHF
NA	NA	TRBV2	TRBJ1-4	TGTGCCAGCAGCGCACAGGGCCTCACTAATGAAAAACTGTTTTTT	CASSAQGLTNEKLFF
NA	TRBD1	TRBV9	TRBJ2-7	TGTGCCAGCAGCTCCCAAGACAGGGTAGGAAGAAGCGAGCAGTACTTC	CASSSQDRVGRSEQYF
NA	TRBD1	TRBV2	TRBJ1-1	TGTGCCAGCACCGGGACAGGGGGGGATGAAGCTTTCTTT	CASTGTGGDEAFF
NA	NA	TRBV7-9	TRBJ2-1	TGTGCCAGCAGCTTACAGGGGCACTCCTACAATGAGCAGTTCTTC	CASSLQGHSYNEQFF
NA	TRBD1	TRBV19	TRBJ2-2	TGTGCCAGTAGTACTCCGCCGGGACAGGGGAACACCGGGGAGCTGTTTTTT	CASSTPPGQGNTGELFF
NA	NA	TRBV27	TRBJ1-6	TGTGCCAGCAGTTTACGGTATTCGGATTCACCCCTCCACTTT	CASSLRYSDSPLHF
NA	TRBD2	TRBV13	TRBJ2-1	TGTGCCAGCAGCTTAGTACTAGCGGGGGGTCCTGATGAGCAGTTCTTC	CASSLVLAGGPDEQFF
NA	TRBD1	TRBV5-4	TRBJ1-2	TGTGCCAGCAGCTTGGGGAGGGGGACAGCGACCGGTTATGGCTACACCTTC	CASSLGRGTATGYGYTF